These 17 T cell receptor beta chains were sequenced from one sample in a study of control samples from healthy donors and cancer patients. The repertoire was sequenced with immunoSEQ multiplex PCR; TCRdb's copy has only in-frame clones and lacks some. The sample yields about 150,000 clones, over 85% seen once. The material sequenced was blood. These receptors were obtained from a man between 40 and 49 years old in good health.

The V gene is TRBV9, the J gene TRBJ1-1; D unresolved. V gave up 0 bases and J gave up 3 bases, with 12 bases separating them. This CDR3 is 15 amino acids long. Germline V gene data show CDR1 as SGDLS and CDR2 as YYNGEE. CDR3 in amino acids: CASSVDGGGYTEAFF. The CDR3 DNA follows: TGTGCCAGCAGCGTAGATGGCGGAGGATACACTGAAGCTTTCTTT.

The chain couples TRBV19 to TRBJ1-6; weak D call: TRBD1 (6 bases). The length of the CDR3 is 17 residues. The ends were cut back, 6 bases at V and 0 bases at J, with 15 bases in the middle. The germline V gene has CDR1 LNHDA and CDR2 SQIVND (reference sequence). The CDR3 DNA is TGTGCCAGTAGGGAGGACAGAACGAGCTCCTATAATTCACCCCTCCACTTT. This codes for CASREDRTSSYNSPLHF. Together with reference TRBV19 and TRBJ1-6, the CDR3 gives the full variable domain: DGGITQSPKYLFRKEGQNVTLSCEQNLNHDAMYWYRQDPGQGLRLIYYSQIVNDFQKGDIAEGYSVSREKKESFPLTVTSAQKNPTAFYLCASREDRTSSYNSPLHFGNGTRLTVT.

The CDR3 DNA follows: TGTGCCACCAGTGACGGGACAGTCAATCAGCCCCAGCATTTT. Translating gives CATSDGTVNQPQHF. This rearrangement joins TRBV24-1 to TRBJ1-5; 7 nucleotides match TRBD1. The CDR3 has 14 amino acids. CDR1 and CDR2 (germline): KGHDR, SFDVKD. The V segment lost 4 bases and the J segment 3 bases; nucleotides outside the gene matches: 2.

CDR3 nucleotides: TGTGCCAGCAGCTTAGGCGTCTATGGCTACACCTTC. This translates into CASSLGVYGYTF. The chain couples TRBV7-8 to TRBJ1-2, with unresolved D. The V gene lost 1 base and the J gene lost 4 bases, with 4 bases spanning the gap. Germline CDR1 reads SGHVS; CDR2 reads FQNEAQ. The CDR3 is 12 amino acids.

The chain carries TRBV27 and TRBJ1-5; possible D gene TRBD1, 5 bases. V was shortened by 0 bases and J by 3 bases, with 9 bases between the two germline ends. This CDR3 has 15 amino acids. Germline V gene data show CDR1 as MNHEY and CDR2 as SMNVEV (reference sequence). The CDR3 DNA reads TGTGCCAGCAGTTTATCGGGGACCTTCAATCAGCCCCAGCATTTT. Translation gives CASSLSGTFNQPQHF.

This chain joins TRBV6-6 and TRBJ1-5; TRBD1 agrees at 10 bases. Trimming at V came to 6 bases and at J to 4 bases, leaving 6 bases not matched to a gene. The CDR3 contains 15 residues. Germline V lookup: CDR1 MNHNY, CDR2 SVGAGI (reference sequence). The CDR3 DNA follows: TGTGCCAGCAGGCCACGACAGGGGGCGAATCAGCCCCAGCATTTT. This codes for CASRPRQGANQPQHF.

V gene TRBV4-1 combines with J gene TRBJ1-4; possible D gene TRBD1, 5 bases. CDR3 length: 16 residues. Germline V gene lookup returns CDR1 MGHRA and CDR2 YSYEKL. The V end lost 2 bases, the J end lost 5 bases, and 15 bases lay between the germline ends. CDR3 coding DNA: TGCGCCAGCAGCCAACTTCTTGGGGGTACGAATGAAAAACTGTTTTTT. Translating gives CASSQLLGGTNEKLFF.

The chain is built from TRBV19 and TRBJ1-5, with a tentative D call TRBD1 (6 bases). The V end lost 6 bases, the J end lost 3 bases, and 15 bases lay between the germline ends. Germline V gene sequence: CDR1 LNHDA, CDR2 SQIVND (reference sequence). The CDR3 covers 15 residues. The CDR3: CASRTSQGFNQPQHF. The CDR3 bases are TGTGCCAGTAGGACCTCACAGGGTTTCAATCAGCCCCAGCATTTT.

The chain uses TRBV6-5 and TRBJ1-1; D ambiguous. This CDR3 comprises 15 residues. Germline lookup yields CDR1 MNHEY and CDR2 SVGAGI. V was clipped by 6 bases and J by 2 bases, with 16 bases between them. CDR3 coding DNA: TGTGCCAGCAGCTGGGTTAATGGGGATAACACTGAAGCTTTCTTT. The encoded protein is CASSWVNGDNTEAFF.

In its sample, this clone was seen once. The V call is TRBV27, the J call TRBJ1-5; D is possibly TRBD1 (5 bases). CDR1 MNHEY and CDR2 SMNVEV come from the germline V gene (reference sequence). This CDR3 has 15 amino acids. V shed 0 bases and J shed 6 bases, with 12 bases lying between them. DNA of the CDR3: TGTGCCAGCAGTTTATCCCCCGGGACTGGTCAGCCCCAGCATTTT. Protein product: CASSLSPGTGQPQHF.

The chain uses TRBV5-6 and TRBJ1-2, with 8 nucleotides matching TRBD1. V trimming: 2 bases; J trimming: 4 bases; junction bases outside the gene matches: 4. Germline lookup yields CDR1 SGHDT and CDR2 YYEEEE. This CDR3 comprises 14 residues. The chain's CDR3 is CASSFRGPGYGYTF. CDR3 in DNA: TGTGCCAGCAGCTTCAGGGGGCCTGGCTATGGCTACACCTTC.

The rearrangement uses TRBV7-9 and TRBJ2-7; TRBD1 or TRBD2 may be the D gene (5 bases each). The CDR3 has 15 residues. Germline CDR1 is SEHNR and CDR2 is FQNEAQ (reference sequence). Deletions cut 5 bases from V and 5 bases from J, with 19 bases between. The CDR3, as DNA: TGTGCCAGCAGCCGCGAGGGACCCCGCATAAACGAGCAGTACTTC. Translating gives CASSREGPRINEQYF.

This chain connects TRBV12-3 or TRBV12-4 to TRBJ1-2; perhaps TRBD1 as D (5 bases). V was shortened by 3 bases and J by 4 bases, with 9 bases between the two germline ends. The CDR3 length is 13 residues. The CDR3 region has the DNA TGTGCCAGCAGTTTGGGGGTGGGCTATGGCTACACCTTC. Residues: CASSLGVGYGYTF.

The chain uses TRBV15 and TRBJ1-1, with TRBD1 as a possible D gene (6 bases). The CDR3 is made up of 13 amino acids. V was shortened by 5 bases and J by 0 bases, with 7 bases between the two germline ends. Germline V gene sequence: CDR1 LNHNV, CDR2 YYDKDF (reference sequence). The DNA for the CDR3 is TGTGCCACCAGCGGGGACATGAACACTGAAGCTTTCTTT. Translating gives CATSGDMNTEAFF.

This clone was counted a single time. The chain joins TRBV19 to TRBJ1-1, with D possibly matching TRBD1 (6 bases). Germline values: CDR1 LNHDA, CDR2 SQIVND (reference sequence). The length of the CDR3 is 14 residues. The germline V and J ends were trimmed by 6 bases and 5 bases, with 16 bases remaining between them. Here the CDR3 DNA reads TGTGCCAGTAGCCTTACAGGGTCGAGAACTGAAGCTTTCTTT. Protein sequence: CASSLTGSRTEAFF.

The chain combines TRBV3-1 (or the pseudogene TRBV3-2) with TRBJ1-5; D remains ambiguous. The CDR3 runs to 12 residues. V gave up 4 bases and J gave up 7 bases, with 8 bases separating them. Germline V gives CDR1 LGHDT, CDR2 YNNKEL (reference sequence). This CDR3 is CASSLPGQPQHF. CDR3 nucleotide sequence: TGTGCCAGCAGCCTACCCGGCCAGCCCCAGCATTTT.

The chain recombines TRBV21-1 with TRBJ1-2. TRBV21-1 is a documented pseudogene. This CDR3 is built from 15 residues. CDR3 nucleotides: TGTGCCAGCAGCAAAGCGCTGCGAGGCCCGCAGGGCTACACCTTC. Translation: CASSKALRGPQGYTF.